The 16 T cell receptor beta chains in this list originate from one sample, sequenced in a study of cytomegalovirus exposure and HLA in healthy donors. Primers included in the PCR were 60 Vbeta and 13 Jbeta primers. Some clones are missing from TCRdb's copy, which holds only in-frame ones; the method was immunoSEQ multiplex PCR. The sample yields tens of thousands of clones, about nine tenths seen once. The specimen sequenced was PBMCs. All receptors come from a man aged 18-30 years in good health and CMV-seronegative.

The V and J genes are TRBV6-1 and TRBJ1-3; 7 bases are a match to TRBD1. Looked up from germline, CDR1 is MNHNS and CDR2 is SASEGT. V was clipped by 5 bases and J by 0 bases; unmatched bases: 4. CDR3 size: 15 residues. Written as DNA, the CDR3 is TGTGCCAGCAGTACAGGGGTTCCCTCTGGAAACACCATATATTTT. Its protein is CASSTGVPSGNTIYF.

V is TRBV18 and J is TRBJ1-2; TRBD1 matches at 8 bases. The ends lost 1 base at V and 3 bases at J; junction bases unmatched: 4. CDR3 length: 15 amino acids. CDR1 and CDR2 from the germline V gene are KGHSH and LQKENI. The CDR3 sequence: CASSPLPTGDYGYTF. The CDR3 region has the DNA TGTGCCAGCTCACCACTCCCGACAGGGGACTATGGCTACACCTTC.

The gene calls are TRBV9 and TRBJ2-7, with 7 positions matching TRBD1. The V segment lost 3 bases and the J segment 1 base; nucleotides outside the gene matches: 10. The CDR3 is 16 residues long. Germline V lookup: CDR1 SGDLS, CDR2 YYNGEE. The DNA of the CDR3 is TGTGCCAGCAGCGCCGCAACAGGGGCGAGGTCCTACGAGCAGTACTTC. It yields the protein CASSAATGARSYEQYF.

V is TRBV30 and J is TRBJ1-2, with TRBD1 matching over 8 bases. Germline V gives CDR1 GTSNPN, CDR2 SVGIG (reference sequence). This CDR3 has 13 residues. Losses at the gene ends were 5 bases for V and 5 bases for J; bases not matched to a gene: 7. This CDR3 reads CAWAGQALYGYTF. The CDR3 coding sequence is TGTGCCTGGGCGGGACAGGCTCTATATGGCTACACCTTC.

This rearrangement joins TRBV5-6 to TRBJ2-3, with 12 bases that match TRBD2. The CDR3 runs 18 residues. Germline V gives CDR1 SGHDT, CDR2 YYEEEE. The ends lost 3 bases at V and 4 bases at J; junction bases unmatched: 12. In nucleotides, the CDR3 is TGTGCCAGCAGCTGGGCGGGGGGGACTAGCGGGTTATCAGATACGCAGTATTTT. This sequence encodes CASSWAGGTSGLSDTQYF.

The chain links TRBV30 to TRBJ2-7; 7 bases are a match to TRBD1. J was trimmed by 7 bases and V by 0 bases; bases with no gene match: 9. This CDR3 is built from 14 residues. The germline V gene encodes CDR1 GTSNPN and CDR2 SVGIG (reference sequence). CDR3 DNA sequence: TGTGCCTGGAGTGTACGAGGGGGCCCACGAGAGCAGTACTTC. It is translated as CAWSVRGGPREQYF.

V and J are TRBV7-9 and TRBJ1-2; D not resolved. Germline-derived CDR1 and CDR2 are SEHNR and FQNEAQ (reference sequence). This CDR3 region has 11 residues. V was shortened by 8 bases and J by 3 bases, with 7 bases between the two germline ends. The CDR3 here is CASRLDYGYTF. CDR3 coding DNA: TGTGCCAGCCGGTTGGACTATGGCTACACCTTC.

This chain connects TRBV5-8 to TRBJ2-4; 10 positions match TRBD1. V was pared by 2 bases and J by 12 bases, with 5 bases of the junction left unmatched. Germline V lookup: CDR1 SGHTS, CDR2 YDEGEE. The CDR3 runs to 13 residues. The CDR3, as DNA: TGTGCCAGCAGCTTCGGACAGGGGGGCAATCAGTACTTC. This codes for CASSFGQGGNQYF.

The rearrangement uses TRBV4-1 and TRBJ2-7; tentatively, D is TRBD2 (6 bases). Trimming left V 2 bases short and J 2 bases short, with 16 bases between. Germline CDR1 and CDR2: MGHRA and YSYEKL. The CDR3 extends over 16 amino acids. The chain's CDR3 is CASSQRFPGDAYEQYF. DNA for the CDR3: TGCGCCAGCAGCCAAAGATTCCCGGGAGATGCCTACGAGCAGTACTTC.

The chain carries TRBV5-1 and TRBJ2-1; 7 bases line up with TRBD1. CDR3 size: 13 residues. CDR1 is SGHRS, CDR2 YFSETQ, per germline. With 0 bases clipped from V and 12 bases from J, the junction kept 6 bases outside the gene matches. The CDR3 coding sequence is TGCGCCAGCAGCTTGGTCGAGGGGGCAGGGCAGTTCTTC. It yields the protein CASSLVEGAGQFF.

The rearrangement links TRBV5-6 to TRBJ2-3, with D hard to call. Per the germline V gene, CDR1 is SGHDT and CDR2 is YYEEEE. This CDR3 comprises 12 residues. Trimming cost V 4 bases and J 6 bases, with 9 bases left between them. The CDR3 protein is CASSQPMDTQYF. CDR3 nucleotide sequence: TGTGCCAGCAGCCAACCTATGGATACGCAGTATTTT.

Regarding this clone: Other DNA sequences in the same sample also yield this CDR3. This sequence joins TRBV6-5 and TRBJ2-7, with D tentatively TRBD1 (7 bases). Germline CDR1 and CDR2: MNHEY and SVGAGI. V lost 0 bases and J lost 0, with 9 bases in between. The CDR3 is 15 residues long. The CDR3 region is CASSYSRDSSYEQYF. The CDR3 nucleotides are TGTGCCAGCAGTTACTCGCGGGACAGCTCCTACGAGCAGTACTTC.

The V gene is TRBV27, the J gene TRBJ2-2; D possibly corresponds to TRBD2 (6 bases). The CDR3 has 15 amino acids. Germline V gives CDR1 MNHEY, CDR2 SMNVEV (reference sequence). The V gene lost 5 bases and the J gene lost 3 bases, with 13 bases spanning the gap. CDR3 protein: CASSPREFYTGELFF. In DNA form, the CDR3 reads TGTGCCAGCAGTCCCCGGGAGTTCTACACCGGGGAGCTGTTTTTT.

The J gene is TRBJ2-1, the V gene TRBV11-2; no clear D. The germline gives CDR1 SGHAT, CDR2 FQNNGV. V was trimmed by 0 bases and J by 9 bases, leaving 12 bases between them. This CDR3 spans 14 amino acids. CDR3 DNA sequence: TGTGCCAGCAGCTTAGATGTAAGAGGCTCTGAGCAGTTCTTC. Translating it yields CASSLDVRGSEQFF.

This chain connects TRBV9 to TRBJ1-5; 8 positions match TRBD1. The germline gives CDR1 SGDLS, CDR2 YYNGEE. Germline trimming cut 3 bases from V and 7 bases from J; bases unmatched to any gene: 6. The CDR3 sequence is 14 residues long. CDR3 nucleotides: TGTGCCAGCAGCGCCGGACAGGGCGGACAGCCCCAGCATTTT. It translates to CASSAGQGGQPQHF.

As to this clone: One junction end disagrees with the germline gene, perhaps due to a read error. The V gene is TRBV7-7, the J gene TRBJ2-7; 9 bases map to TRBD2. CDR3 size: 16 residues. Germline values: CDR1 SSHAT, CDR2 FNYEAQ (reference sequence). The CDR3 region has the DNA TGTGCTAGCAGCCCCCTAGGGAGCGGGGGGCTGGGGGAGCAGTACTTC. It translates to CASSPLGSGGLGEQYF.